One and the same sample provided the 21 T cell receptor beta chains below, sequenced in a study of regulatory T cells in long-lasting Graves disease (dated by TCRdb to 2020 to 2023). The time point label, read with the paper, signifies: newly diagnosed GD, antithyroid drugs for less than 3 months. For both TCR sequencing and RNA sequencing, RNA was extracted from PBMCs using TRIzol. Library generation was performed with multiplex PCR. The instrument given in TCRdb is Illumina HiSeq 4000. To build TCR beta libraries, CDR3 regions were amplified by Arm-PCR using iRepertoire HTBI primers. The public reads were reprocessed in TCRdb via fastp at Q25 and MiXCR, keeping in-frame beta chains. Rows are unified per CDR3 protein, each entry keeping the most common DNA and genes. The sample profile shows about 350,000 distinct CDR3 sequences; approximately 15% of them were found once. Clones ranked in the top ten supply about 32% of the sample.

This same sample was also part of a study on T cells in Graves' hyperthyroidism and ophthalmopathy.

Sequences were derived from peripheral blood mononuclear cells (PBMCs), sampled at new diagnosis, from a patient treated with antithyroid drugs. Source of these receptors: a man aged 35-49 years with Graves disease. Donor details come from another sample of the same person, matched by shared clones.

This clonotype came up a few times. J is TRBJ1-4 and V is TRBV20-1; D not certain. Looked up from germline, CDR1 is DFQATT and CDR2 is SNEGSKA (reference sequence). CDR3 size: 12 residues. The CDR3, as DNA: TGCAGCGCGAGTGCAACTAATGAAAAACTGTTTTTT. This codes for CSASATNEKLFF.

This clonotype was observed at least ten times. This sequence joins TRBV2 and TRBJ2-1; D call uncertain. Trimming left V 7 bases short and J 4 bases short, with 20 bases between. The CDR3 runs 16 residues. Germline CDR1 is SNHLY and CDR2 is FYNNEI. The CDR3 loop reads CASISGLSNAYNEQFF. For the CDR3, the DNA is TGTGCCAGCATTTCCGGGCTCTCCAATGCTTACAATGAGCAGTTCTTC.

This clonotype was seen only a few times. With a far larger clone one base away, a read error is the likely cause. The chain recombines TRBV6-1 with TRBJ2-4, with TRBD2 identical over 9 bases. Gene TRBJ2-5 matches the end of the DNA better, so the J call may be wrong. Per the germline V gene, CDR1 is MNHNS and CDR2 is SASEGT. The CDR3 spans 15 residues. This chain's CDR3 is CAGSALGLAFETQYF. The CDR3 nucleotides are TGTGCCGGCAGTGCCCTGGGACTAGCTTTCGAGACCCAGTACTTC.

This clonotype has at least ten counts. The chain joins TRBV28 to TRBJ1-5; possible D gene TRBD1, 6 bases. Deletions cut 6 bases from V and 1 base from J, with 16 bases between. This CDR3 contains 16 residues. Per germline, CDR1 MDHEN and CDR2 SYDVKM. The CDR3 nucleotides are TGTGCCAGCAGGCCACAGGGTAGTGGGAGCAATCAGCCCCAGCATTTT. This sequence encodes CASRPQGSGSNQPQHF.

This clonotype came up many times. The CDR3: CASSTYPRISSTDTQYF. CDR3 nucleotide sequence: TGTGCCAGCAGTACTTACCCCCGCATCTCTAGCACAGATACGCAGTATTTT. This chain links TRBV28 with TRBJ2-3; no reliable D call. The CDR3 totals 17 residues. Trimming removed 5 bases at V and 0 bases at J, with 18 bases between. The V gene's germline CDR1 is MDHEN and CDR2 SYDVKM. Filled out from reference TRBV28 and TRBJ2-3, the complete variable domain reads DVKVTQSSRYLVKRTGEKVFLECVQDMDHENMFWYRQDPGLGLRLIYFSYDVKMKEKGDIPEGYSVSREKKERFSLILESASTNQTSMYLCASSTYPRISSTDTQYFGPGTRLTVL.

The V and J genes are TRBV2 and TRBJ2-1; D may be TRBD1 or TRBD2 (5 bases each). Germline values: CDR1 SNHLY, CDR2 FYNNEI. Between the trimmed V and J ends, which lost 4 bases and 7 bases, there was a span of 17 bases. The CDR3 loop spans 15 amino acids. CDR3 in amino acids: CASSVESPGGNEQFF. In DNA, the CDR3 is TGTGCCAGCAGTGTGGAGAGCCCTGGGGGAAATGAGCAGTTCTTC.

This clonotype was seen repeatedly, ten times or more. The V and J genes are TRBV18 and TRBJ2-7, with D uncertain. The germline V gene encodes CDR1 KGHSH and CDR2 LQKENI. V was clipped by 6 bases and J by 7 bases, with 16 bases between them. The CDR3 consists of 13 residues. The CDR3 DNA reads TGTGCCAGCTCCCCCGCTGTTGGGCGGGAGCAGTACTTC. It codes for CASSPAVGREQYF. Filled out from reference TRBV18 and TRBJ2-7, the complete variable domain reads NAGVMQNPRHLVRRRGQEARLRCSPMKGHSHVYWYRQLPEEGLKFMVYLQKENIIDESGMPKERFSAEFPKEGPSILRIQQVVRGDSAAYFCASSPAVGREQYFGPGTRLTVT.

This chain uses TRBV7-2 with TRBJ2-5; D is unclear. This CDR3 is built from 12 residues. The V end was cut by 5 bases, the J end by 5 bases, with 9 bases between. Germline V gene data show CDR1 as SGHTA and CDR2 as FQGNSA. The CDR3 region has the DNA TGTGCCAGCAGCCAAATGAGGGAGACCCAGTACTTC. Its translation is CASSQMRETQYF.

The table lists this clonotype with many counts. The chain recombines TRBV6-5 with TRBJ2-5, with a possible D match to TRBD1 (6 bases). Germline assignment: CDR1 MNHEY and CDR2 SVGAGI. The CDR3 is 13 residues long. The V end lost 2 bases, the J end lost 5 bases, and 9 bases lay between the germline ends. The CDR3 region is CASSYTGRETQYF. The CDR3, as DNA: TGTGCCAGCAGTTACACAGGGCGGGAGACCCAGTACTTC.

The chain couples TRBV6-5 to TRBJ2-5; 7 bases agree with TRBD1. This CDR3 spans 14 amino acids. Germline loops: CDR1 MNHEY, CDR2 SVGAGI. Unmatched junction bases numbered 3, after V lost 0 bases and J lost 5 bases. In DNA form, the CDR3 reads TGTGCCAGCAGTTACTCTTCCAGGGGGGAGACCCAGTACTTC. Its protein is CASSYSSRGETQYF.

This clonotype has a handful of counts. This chain links TRBV20-1 with TRBJ1-1; the D is unclear. V lost 6 bases and J lost 4, with 9 bases in between. The CDR3 contains 11 residues. Per germline, CDR1 DFQATT and CDR2 SNEGSKA (reference sequence). CDR3 residues: CSATAGTEAFF. CDR3 DNA: TGCAGTGCCACCGCGGGCACTGAAGCTTTCTTT.

This clonotype has a count of ten or more. V gene TRBV6-2 or TRBV6-3 combines with J gene TRBJ2-7; no clear D. Trimming removed 2 bases at V and 2 bases at J, with 10 bases between. This CDR3 is built from 14 residues. Germline V gene lookup returns CDR1 MNHEY and CDR2 SVGEGT. Here the CDR3 DNA reads TGTGCCAGCAGTTACAGGCAGGAAACCTACGAGCAGTACTTC. This gives the protein CASSYRQETYEQYF.

This clonotype was found a few times. A read error is possible here, since a much larger clone lies one base away. The genes are TRBV6-1 and TRBJ2-3; D is perhaps TRBD2 (6 bases). Trimming left V 6 bases short and J 5 bases short, with 15 bases between. The length of the CDR3 is 14 residues. Germline V gene sequence: CDR1 MNHNS, CDR2 SASEGT. The CDR3 DNA is TGTGCCAGCAGAGAAAGGGACTTCATAGATACGCAGTATTTT. It translates to CASRERDFIDTQYF.

This clonotype has only a few counts. The chain carries TRBV9 and TRBJ2-3; 10 bases match TRBD2. Germline V gives CDR1 SGDLS, CDR2 YYNGEE. The CDR3 runs to 15 residues. Trimming cost V 3 bases and J 4 bases; bases outside gene matches: 5. The CDR3 protein is CASSGGLAVSDTQYF. The CDR3 coding sequence is TGTGCCAGCAGCGGTGGACTAGCGGTCTCAGATACGCAGTATTTT.

This clonotype came up many times. One end of the junction varies from germline; a read error may be responsible. The genes are TRBV5-1 and TRBJ2-7; 10 nucleotides align to TRBD1. CDR3 length equals 14 residues. Germline assignment: CDR1 SGHRS and CDR2 YFSETQ. The CDR3 reads CASSSGQGSYEQYF. CDR3 sequence (DNA): TGTGCCAGCAGCTCGGGACAGGGGTCCTACGAGCAGTACTTC. The full variable domain, with the rest looked up from reference TRBV5-1 and TRBJ2-7, is KAGVTQTPRYLIKTRGQQVTLSCSPISGHRSVSWYQQTPGQGLQFLFEYFSETQRNKGNFPGRFSGRQFSNSRSEMNVSTLELGDSALYLCASSSGQGSYEQYFGPGTRLTVT.

This clonotype appeared a few times. The chain couples TRBV13 to TRBJ2-7, with D tentatively TRBD1 (6 bases). The germline gives CDR1 PRHDT, CDR2 FYEKMQ (reference sequence). The CDR3 contains 13 residues. The V end lost 7 bases, the J end lost 0 bases, and 10 bases lay between the germline ends. CDR3 in amino acids: CASNYRDSYEQYF. In DNA, the CDR3 is TGTGCCAGCAACTACAGGGACTCCTACGAGCAGTACTTC.

This clonotype was detected ten times or more. The V gene is TRBV5-5, the J gene TRBJ1-4; 11 bases map to TRBD1. The CDR3 has 15 residues. The junction had 3 bases not matched to a gene; V was cut back by 3 bases and J by 5 bases. CDR1 and CDR2 (germline): SGHKS, YYEKEE (reference sequence). The CDR3 loop reads CASSSGQGANEKLFF. DNA of the CDR3: TGTGCCAGCAGCTCCGGACAGGGGGCAAATGAAAAACTGTTTTTT.

This clonotype showed up many times. The chain links TRBV20-1 to TRBJ2-4; possibly TRBD1 for D (6 bases). Germline CDR1 and CDR2: DFQATT and SNEGSKA (reference sequence). CDR3 length equals 12 residues. Between the trimmed V and J ends, which lost 0 bases and 8 bases, there was a span of 8 bases. In DNA form, the CDR3 reads TGCAGTGCTAGAGACCAGGGGTACATTCAGTACTTC. Translating it yields CSARDQGYIQYF.

This clonotype was seen repeatedly, ten times or more. V usage is TRBV2 and J usage is TRBJ2-5; TRBD2 agrees at 8 bases. With V trimmed by 5 bases and J by 5 bases, 4 bases remained unmatched. Germline values: CDR1 SNHLY, CDR2 FYNNEI. The CDR3 covers 13 residues. CDR3 amino acids: CASSRGGGETQYF. CDR3 DNA: TGTGCCAGCAGTCGGGGGGGGGGCGAGACCCAGTACTTC.

DNA of the CDR3: TGTGCCAGCAGCGTAGACGGGGGGGGGCCCTACAATGAGCAGTTCTTC. Its translation is CASSVDGGGPYNEQFF. The chain combines TRBV9 with TRBJ2-1; 8 bases line up with TRBD2. Germline loops: CDR1 SGDLS, CDR2 YYNGEE. This CDR3 is built from 16 residues. J lost 2 bases, V lost 0 bases, and 4 bases had no gene match.

This clonotype was detected ten times or more. The rearrangement joins TRBV5-1 to TRBJ1-4, with 9 bases matching TRBD1. V trimming: 8 bases; J trimming: 11 bases; junction bases outside the gene matches: 13. The CDR3 contains 14 residues. Germline CDR1 is SGHRS and CDR2 is YFSETQ. CDR3 bases: TGCGCCAGTTCAACCCTGGGACAGGGCGGGAAACTGTTTTTT. Its protein is CASSTLGQGGKLFF.